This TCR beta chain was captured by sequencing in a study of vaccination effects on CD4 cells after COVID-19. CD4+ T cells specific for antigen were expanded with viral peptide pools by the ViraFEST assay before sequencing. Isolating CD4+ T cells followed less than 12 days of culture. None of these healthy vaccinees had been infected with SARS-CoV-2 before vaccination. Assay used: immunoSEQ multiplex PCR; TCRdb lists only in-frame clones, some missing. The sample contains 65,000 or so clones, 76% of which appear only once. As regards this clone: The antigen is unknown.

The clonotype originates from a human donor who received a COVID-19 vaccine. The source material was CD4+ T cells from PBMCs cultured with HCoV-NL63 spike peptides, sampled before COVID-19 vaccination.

CDR3 loop: CASSYWGTSSTDTQYF. In DNA form, the CDR3 reads TGTGCCAGCAGTTACTGGGGGACGTCTAGCACAGATACGCAGTATTTT. The J gene is TRBJ2-3, the V gene TRBV6-5; either TRBD1 or TRBD2 may fit D (5 bases each). The CDR3 has 16 residues. Trimming stripped 1 base from V and 0 bases from J, with 11 bases between. Germline CDR1 and CDR2: MNHEY and SVGAGI.